Below, 10 T cell receptor beta chains from the same sample are listed, as sequenced in a study of cytomegalovirus exposure and HLA in healthy donors. With 60 Vbeta and 13 Jbeta primers, the PCR was carried out. The assay was immunoSEQ multiplex PCR, and TCRdb's table has in-frame clones only and misses some. The sample has some 90,000 clones, about 75% seen once. Sequenced input: PBMCs. Every receptor here comes from a female donor in good health and CMV-seronegative.

J is TRBJ1-5 and V is TRBV27, with D unclear. CDR3 length: 15 amino acids. Germline V CDR1 and CDR2: MNHEY, SMNVEV (reference sequence). Trimming left V 4 bases short and J 4 bases short, with 14 bases between. CDR3 sequence reads: CASSSLGDMNQPQHF. CDR3 sequence (DNA): TGTGCCAGCAGTTCCCTGGGAGATATGAATCAGCCCCAGCATTTT.

The sample holds one count of this clone. J is TRBJ2-7 and V is TRBV11-2, with D perhaps matching TRBD1 (5 bases). CDR1 and CDR2 (germline): SGHAT, FQNNGV. The CDR3 sequence is 15 residues long. Trimming took off 0 bases at V and 7 bases at J, with 16 bases between the two ends. The CDR3 loop is CASSLDPEQGREQYF. The CDR3 DNA is TGTGCCAGCAGCTTAGACCCTGAGCAGGGCCGGGAGCAGTACTTC.

The CDR3 loop is CASSELAGGSTDTQYF. CDR3 bases: TGTGCCAGCAGTGAACTAGCGGGGGGAAGCACAGATACGCAGTATTTT. This chain links TRBV6-4 with TRBJ2-3, with TRBD2 identical over 12 bases. Germline CDR1 is MRHNA and CDR2 is SNTAGT. The CDR3 is 16 amino acids. The V segment lost 3 bases and the J segment 0 bases; nucleotides outside the gene matches: 1.

The J gene is TRBJ1-2, the V gene TRBV7-9, with TRBD1 as a possible D gene (5 bases). The V end was cut by 2 bases, the J end by 4 bases, with 11 bases between. This CDR3 has 14 amino acids. CDR1 and CDR2 from the germline V gene are SEHNR and FQNEAQ (reference sequence). This chain's CDR3 is CASSLPSDSYGYTF. The DNA of the CDR3 is TGTGCCAGCAGCTTACCTTCAGACAGCTATGGCTACACCTTC.

The V and J genes are TRBV2 and TRBJ2-7; 7 bases are shared with TRBD2. Germline V gene data show CDR1 as SNHLY and CDR2 as FYNNEI. Unmatched junction bases numbered 6, after V lost 7 bases and J lost 0 bases. The CDR3 extends over 14 amino acids. The CDR3 nucleotides read TGTGCCAGCAACGTCGGGAGGAGCTCCTACGAGCAGTACTTC. Encoded protein: CASNVGRSSYEQYF.

The chain employs TRBV10-1 and TRBJ2-1; no definite D call. The CDR3 covers 15 residues. The V gene lost 6 bases and the J gene lost 6 bases, with 18 bases spanning the gap. Germline V gene sequence: CDR1 WNHNN, CDR2 SYGVQD (reference sequence). CDR3 residues: CASSEFGAGSNEQFF. DNA for the CDR3: TGCGCCAGCAGCGAATTCGGTGCTGGTTCCAATGAGCAGTTCTTC.

CDR3 amino acids: CASSSGTSGRSDTQYF. CDR3 DNA sequence: TGCGCCAGCAGCTCCGGGACTAGCGGGAGATCAGATACGCAGTATTTT. The chain combines TRBV5-1 with TRBJ2-3, with 14 positions matching TRBD2. J gave up 4 bases and V 3 bases, and 4 bases lay outside the gene matches. Germline assignment: CDR1 SGHRS and CDR2 YFSETQ. The CDR3 consists of 16 residues. The entire variable domain, with the rest obtained from reference TRBV5-1 and TRBJ2-3, is as follows: KAGVTQTPRYLIKTRGQQVTLSCSPISGHRSVSWYQQTPGQGLQFLFEYFSETQRNKGNFPGRFSGRQFSNSRSEMNVSTLELGDSALYLCASSSGTSGRSDTQYFGPGTRLTVL.

A single count supports this clone. CDR3 residues: CAWRSLRGGAGGYTF. The CDR3 DNA sequence: TGTGCCTGGAGATCCCTGCGGGGGGGCGCCGGGGGCTACACCTTC. The chain is built from TRBV30 and TRBJ1-2; D is possibly TRBD1 (6 bases). Germline assignment: CDR1 GTSNPN and CDR2 SVGIG (reference sequence). V shed 3 bases and J shed 8 bases, with 22 bases lying between them. This CDR3 is 15 amino acids long.

The V call is TRBV30, the J call TRBJ1-1, with D possibly being TRBD1 (5 bases). V dropped 4 bases and J dropped 10 bases, with 16 bases sitting between them. CDR3 length: 12 amino acids. Germline-derived CDR1 and CDR2 are GTSNPN and SVGIG (reference sequence). CDR3 residues: CAWIAGIRVAFF. In nucleotides, the CDR3 is TGTGCCTGGATCGCGGGAATCAGGGTAGCTTTCTTT.

The chain couples TRBV27 to TRBJ2-7, with 13 bases matching TRBD2. V lost 6 bases and J lost 7; bases outside the gene matches: 9. CDR3 size: 15 residues. Germline lookup yields CDR1 MNHEY and CDR2 SMNVEV (reference sequence). CDR3 DNA sequence: TGTGCCAGCAGGCACACGGGGGGACTAGCGGGAGAGCAGTACTTC. Translation: CASRHTGGLAGEQYF.